A selection of T cell receptor beta chains follows, all from one sample in a study of T-cell reconstitution after alpha-beta-depleted transplantation in children. TCRdb independently ran MiXCR on the PCR reads; one entry per CDR3 protein. The sample yields 450,000 to 550,000 distinct CDR3 sequences, roughly 10% seen once. The sample consisted of PBMCs, mostly from graft donor cells, taken 180 days after TCRalphabeta/CD19-depleted stem cell transplant. Every receptor here comes from a female patient between 2 and 10 years old who had a stem cell transplant for aplastic anemia, so the T cells may come from the graft donor. The CDR3 runs from the conserved cysteine through the conserved F or W. D genes are given only for firm matches. A clone size is listed for some rows: how often the clone was seen (once, few, many), or a class if it is expanded.

TRBJ1-5,many,TRBV20-1,NA,TGCAGTGCTATTCGCCCCCGGGCGGGTCAGCCCCAGCATTTT,CSAIRPRAGQPQHF
TRBJ1-6,NA,TRBV20-1,TRBD1,TGCAGTGCTCGTACAGGGGGCCGAGGTTCACCCCTCCACTTT,CSARTGGRGSPLHF
TRBJ1-4,many,TRBV29-1,NA,TGCAGCGTTGGAGAGGGAACTAATGAAAAACTGTTTTTT,CSVGEGTNEKLFF
TRBJ2-5,NA,TRBV12-3/TRBV12-4,NA,TGTGCCAGCAGTCCGGGACACCAAGAGACCCAGTACTTC,CASSPGHQETQYF
TRBJ2-4,few,TRBV4-3,NA,TGCGCCAGCAGCCCGGGCGGGCACCTAGCCAAAAACATTCAGTACTTC,CASSPGGHLAKNIQYF
TRBJ2-7,few,TRBV20-1,NA,TGCAGTGCTAGTCCACCCCGGGACTCTTACGAGCAGTACTTC,CSASPPRDSYEQYF
TRBJ2-7,few,TRBV7-6,NA,TGTGCCAGCAGCTTACATTTGTATCCAGGGAACTACGAGCAGTACTTC,CASSLHLYPGNYEQYF
TRBJ2-5,few,TRBV28,TRBD1,TGTGCCAGCAGCCTGCGGTGGGGACAGAGGCAAGAGACCCAGTACTTC,CASSLRWGQRQETQYF
TRBJ2-2,few,TRBV5-1,NA,TGCGCCAGCAGCTTGCCCGGGACGCAGAACACCGGGGAGCTGTTTTTT,CASSLPGTQNTGELFF
TRBJ2-1,NA,TRBV12-3/TRBV12-4,TRBD2,TGTGCCAGCAGTCTTGGGACTAGCGTCGCCTACAATGAGCAGTTCTTC,CASSLGTSVAYNEQFF
TRBJ2-1,few,TRBV11-2,TRBD2,TGTGCCAGCAGCCGGAGGTCTAGCGGGAGTTCCGGGAATGAGCAGTTCTTC,CASSRRSSGSSGNEQFF
TRBJ1-2,many,TRBV15,TRBD1,TGTGCCACCAGCAGAGGACAGGGGGCAACCTATGGCTACACCTTC,CATSRGQGATYGYTF
TRBJ1-4,few,TRBV27,NA,TGTGCCAGCAGAACCGCCCACAGGGACCCGAATGAAAAACTGTTTTTT,CASRTAHRDPNEKLFF
TRBJ2-5,NA,TRBV12-3/TRBV12-4,TRBD2,TGTGCCAGCAGTTTGCGGGGGGGCCTGGAGACCCAGTACTTC,CASSLRGGLETQYF
TRBJ1-5,NA,TRBV20-1,TRBD1,TGCAGTGCCCACAACGTCCGGGACAGGACCCAGCATTTT,CSAHNVRDRTQHF
TRBJ2-3,many,TRBV4-3,NA,TGCGCCAGCAGCCAAAGGCCTAGCCAAGGAGATACGCAGTATTTT,CASSQRPSQGDTQYF
TRBJ2-1,NA,TRBV12-3/TRBV12-4,TRBD2,TGTGCCAGCAGTTTATATCCTAGCGGGAGGAAGTCCTACAATGAGCAGTTCTTC,CASSLYPSGRKSYNEQFF
TRBJ2-2,NA,TRBV20-1,NA,TGCAGTGCTAGAGCCTCCTTTCGGGGGGCAACCGGGGAGCTGTTTTTT,CSARASFRGATGELFF
TRBJ2-1,few,TRBV5-1,TRBD2,TGCGCCAGCAGCGGGCGGACGGCGGGAGGACACTACAATGAGCAGTTCTTC,CASSGRTAGGHYNEQFF
TRBJ2-5,NA,TRBV28,NA,TGTGCCACTCAGTGGGGATCGGGTGAACAAGAGACCCAGTACTTC,CATQWGSGEQETQYF
TRBJ1-1,NA,TRBV7-9,TRBD1,TGTGCCAGCAGCTCCCGACAGGGGGCTACGACTGAAGCTTTCTTT,CASSSRQGATTEAFF
TRBJ2-3,NA,TRBV6-5,NA,TGTGCCAGCAGTTACTCTGCGGGTGAAGGGGGGTGGACAGATACGCAGTATTTT,CASSYSAGEGGWTDTQYF
TRBJ2-7,few,TRBV5-5,TRBD1,TGTGCCAGCAGCTCCGGGACAGGGGGCATTACGTACTCCTACGAGCAGTACTTC,CASSSGTGGITYSYEQYF
TRBJ1-5,few,TRBV28,TRBD1,TGTGCCGGGAAAGGGACAGGGGCACGGCAGCCCCAGCATTTT,CAGKGTGARQPQHF
TRBJ2-3,NA,TRBV14,NA,TGTGCCAGCAGCCAAGACCCCGGCTTCGGAGATACGCAGTATTTT,CASSQDPGFGDTQYF
TRBJ2-1,many,TRBV5-1,NA,TGCGCCAGCAGCTTGGGGGGAGGACCCTACAATGAGCAGTTCTTC,CASSLGGGPYNEQFF
TRBJ2-1,NA,TRBV19,TRBD2,TGTGCCAGTAGTATAGGACTAGCGGGAGTTGGCCCCTACAATGAGCAGTTCTTC,CASSIGLAGVGPYNEQFF
TRBJ1-5,NA,TRBV7-8,NA,TGTGCCAGCAGCTTAGAAGGAGGGGGTCCCCAGCATTTT,CASSLEGGGPQHF
TRBJ1-6,NA,TRBV29-1,TRBD1,TGCAGCGTCCGGGACAGCTATAATTCACCCCTCCACTTT,CSVRDSYNSPLHF
TRBJ2-5,many,TRBV29-1,TRBD2,TGCAGCGTTGATGGTGGACTAGCGGGAGCGGGTAGAGAGACCCAGTACTTC,CSVDGGLAGAGRETQYF
TRBJ1-1,few,TRBV12-3/TRBV12-4,TRBD1,TGTGCCAGCAGACCCTCAAGGTTCAGGGGGCCGTCTGAAGCTTTCTTT,CASRPSRFRGPSEAFF
TRBJ1-5,NA,TRBV30,TRBD1,TGTGCCTGGAGGGGGACAGGGAGCAATCAGCCCCAGCATTTT,CAWRGTGSNQPQHF
TRBJ2-7,NA,TRBV7-8,TRBD2,TGTGCCAGCAGCTTAGTAAGACTAGCAACTGGGGAGCAGTACTTC,CASSLVRLATGEQYF
TRBJ1-4,NA,TRBV7-2,NA,TGTGCCAGCAGCCAAGGAGGTGCGGGGGCAGGTGAAAAACTGTTTTTT,CASSQGGAGAGEKLFF
TRBJ1-2,many,TRBV29-1,NA,TGCAGCGTTGCGTCGCGGTCGGCTAACTATGGCTACACCTTC,CSVASRSANYGYTF
TRBJ1-5,NA,TRBV15,NA,TGTGCCACCAGCAGAGATTTAAGGGGCAATCAGCCCCAGCATTTT,CATSRDLRGNQPQHF
TRBJ1-2,few,TRBV7-2,TRBD1,TGTGCCAGCAGCTTAGCCCGGGACAGGGTTTTCTATGGCTACACCTTC,CASSLARDRVFYGYTF
TRBJ1-1,NA,TRBV11-1,NA,TGTGCCAGCAGCGTAGTGACGCCGGGACTTCTGAACACTGAAGCTTTCTTT,CASSVVTPGLLNTEAFF
TRBJ1-2,many,TRBV29-1,TRBD1,TGCAGCGCAAGCCCTTCACCCGGGACAGGGAGGTATGGCTACACCTTC,CSASPSPGTGRYGYTF
TRBJ2-3,few,TRBV12-3/TRBV12-4,NA,TGTGCCAGCAGTTTAAGTGGTCGTGGATGGGCGCAGTATTTT,CASSLSGRGWAQYF
TRBJ2-7,NA,TRBV28,NA,TGTGCCAGCAGTTTTATAGACTCCTACGAGCAGTACTTC,CASSFIDSYEQYF
TRBJ2-1,NA,TRBV28,NA,TGTGCCAGCAGTTTCCTCCGGATGAGAGGAAATGAGCAGTTCTTC,CASSFLRMRGNEQFF
TRBJ1-3,NA,TRBV6-1,TRBD1,TGTGCCAGCAGTGTAACAGGGGGGACGTACAACACCATATATTTT,CASSVTGGTYNTIYF
TRBJ1-2,few,TRBV15,NA,TGTGCCACCAGCAGTCCCGGGAAGGGGGAAGGCTATGGCTACACCTTC,CATSSPGKGEGYGYTF
TRBJ1-6,few,TRBV19,NA,TGTGCCAGTAGTACAGACAAGAGCTCCTATAATTCACCCCTCCACTTT,CASSTDKSSYNSPLHF
TRBJ1-5,NA,TRBV10-3,NA,TGTGCCATCAGTGAGTCGATGGGCAGGGGACTCCAGCCCCAGCATTTT,CAISESMGRGLQPQHF
TRBJ2-2,NA,TRBV29-1,TRBD1,TGCAGCCTCCAGGGGGCTTCCGGGGAGCTGTTTTTT,CSLQGASGELFF
TRBJ2-1,NA,TRBV24-1,TRBD1,TGTGCCACCAGTGATTACACCGTGACAGGGTACAATGAGCAGTTCTTC,CATSDYTVTGYNEQFF
TRBJ2-2,few,TRBV3-1,TRBD2,TGTGCCAGCAGCTACAAAGGGAGGGCCGGGGAGCTGTTTTTT,CASSYKGRAGELFF
TRBJ2-1,NA,TRBV5-4,NA,TGTGCCAGCAGCGCGTCAGGCTGGAGGAATGAGCAGTTCTTC,CASSASGWRNEQFF